The TCR beta chain described here comes from a study of blood T cell repertoires in COVID-19. Per the germline V gene, CDR1 is SNHLY and CDR2 is FYNNEI. With 6 bases removed from V and 10 bases from J, the gap between germline ends came to 10 bases. CDR3 length: 11 residues. Original processing notes: Scientists estimated how many nucleated cells there were by amplifying reference gene primers. Some clones are missing from TCRdb's copy, which holds only in-frame ones; the method was immunoSEQ multiplex PCR. That table gives V, J and clone size, and the DNA gave D and trimming. The sample shows roughly 150,000 clones, roughly 90% of them seen only once.

This receptor was identified in a man aged 55 to 70 with acute or convalescent COVID-19. The chain employs TRBV2 and TRBJ2-1, with D perhaps matching TRBD2 (5 bases). Sequencing was done on a sample of peripheral blood. The CDR3 loop is CASSDPGEQFF. The CDR3 DNA is TGTGCCAGCAGCGACCCGGGGGAGCAGTTCTTC.